Presented here are 30 T cell receptor beta chains from one specimen sequenced in a study of T cells in localized non-small cell lung cancer. Sequenced by immunoSEQ multiplex PCR; TCRdb stores in-frame clones only, minus some. The repertoire includes 1,200 or so clones, 21% of them detected once, and roughly 23% sits in the top ten. The sequencing here drew on normal lung tissue next to the tumor, taken before any cancer treatment. Receptor source: a male donor at least 60 years old with stage III lung adenocarcinoma.

This clone was counted once. The V call is TRBV10-2, the J call TRBJ2-1; 9 bases align to TRBD2. V shed 6 bases and J 7 bases; nucleotides not matched to a gene: 13. Germline V gene lookup returns CDR1 WSHSY and CDR2 SAAADI. The CDR3 extends over 16 amino acids. CDR3 in DNA: TGCGCCAGCAGGACTAGCGGAGGGGGGATTGGAAATGAGCAGTTCTTC. This codes for CASRTSGGGIGNEQFF.

In this sample, this clone turned up a few times. This rearrangement joins TRBV11-3 to TRBJ2-2; 8 bases are shared with TRBD2. This CDR3 contains 15 residues. From germline, CDR1 is SGHNT and CDR2 YENEEA. V shed 3 bases and J 6 bases; nucleotides not matched to a gene: 6. The CDR3 region has the DNA TGTGCCAGCAGCTTGGGGACTAGTTTCGCCGGGGAGCTGTTTTTT. Its translation is CASSLGTSFAGELFF.

This clone is large by share. The same CDR3 arises from other DNA sequences in this sample as well. The rearrangement uses TRBV6-8 and TRBJ2-5; D possibly corresponds to TRBD2 (5 bases). CDR1 is MNHGY, CDR2 SAAAGT, per germline. The CDR3 totals 13 residues. Trimming took 5 bases from V and 2 from J, leaving 9 bases between them. CDR3 sequence reads: CASSDRGQETQYF. The CDR3, as DNA: TGTGCCAGCAGTGATCGAGGGCAAGAGACCCAGTACTTC.

This clone rates as medium-sized (0.01 to 0.1%). The chain uses TRBV6-8 and TRBJ1-3; D remains ambiguous. The ends were cut back, 4 bases at V and 2 bases at J, with 9 bases in the middle. Germline lookup yields CDR1 MNHGY and CDR2 SAAAGT. This CDR3 contains 14 residues. CDR3: CASSFGRAGNTIYF. In DNA, the CDR3 is TGTGCCAGCAGTTTTGGACGAGCTGGAAACACCATATATTTT.

By share, this clone ranks as medium-sized. Its ends do not fully match the called genes, so a read error is possible. CDR3 sequence reads: CAISATPGATNEKLFF. The CDR3 DNA reads TGTGCCATCAGTGCTACTCCAGGGGCAACTAATGAAAAACTGTTTTTT. The rearrangement links TRBV6-8 to TRBJ1-4, with D possibly matching TRBD1 (6 bases). CDR3 length: 16 amino acids. Germline lookup yields CDR1 MNHGY and CDR2 SAAAGT.

V usage is TRBV5-1 and J usage is TRBJ1-1; TRBD1 matches 8 bases. Germline assignment: CDR1 SGHRS and CDR2 YFSETQ. The CDR3 loop spans 17 amino acids. With 2 bases clipped from V and 5 bases from J, the junction kept 14 bases outside the gene matches. The CDR3 sequence is CASSFAYLGQGATEAFF. CDR3 bases: TGCGCCAGCAGCTTCGCCTATTTAGGACAGGGAGCTACTGAAGCTTTCTTT.

Judged by abundance, this clone is large (0.1 to 1%). The junction does not match germline at one end; this may be a read error. This chain uses TRBV12-5 with TRBJ1-1; D is perhaps TRBD1 (6 bases). The CDR3 spans 13 residues. Germline V CDR1 and CDR2: LGHNT, FRNRAP. CDR3: CASGLEGGTKAFF. For the CDR3, the DNA is TGTGCTAGTGGTTTGGAGGGGGGCACTAAAGCTTTCTTT. Looking up the rest from reference TRBV12-5 and TRBJ1-1 gives the full variable domain: DARVTQTPRHKVTEMGQEVTMRCQPILGHNTVFWYRQTMMQGLELLAYFRNRAPLDDSGMPKDRFSAEMPDATLATLKIQPSEPRDSAVYFCASGLEGGTKAFFGQGTRLTVV.

V and J are TRBV5-1 and TRBJ2-1; the D gene is possibly TRBD1 (6 bases). V dropped 1 base and J dropped 5 bases, with 10 bases sitting between them. CDR3 length: 14 residues. Germline values: CDR1 SGHRS, CDR2 YFSETQ. CDR3 amino acids: CASSLRAGDNEQFF. In DNA, the CDR3 is TGCGCCAGCAGCTTGCGAGCAGGGGACAATGAGCAGTTCTTC.

This clone turned up a few times. The V gene is TRBV11-3, the J gene TRBJ2-3; 9 bases map to TRBD1. Per the germline V gene, CDR1 is SGHNT and CDR2 is YENEEA. V was pared by 5 bases and J by 3 bases, with 3 bases of the junction left unmatched. This CDR3 has 14 residues. The DNA of the CDR3 is TGTGCCAGCAGCCCGGGACAGGGAACAGATACGCAGTATTTT. It is translated as CASSPGQGTDTQYF.

This clone occurred a few times. The V gene is TRBV6-8, the J gene TRBJ2-2; 13 bases fit TRBD2. The CDR3 loop spans 17 amino acids. The germline V gene has CDR1 MNHGY and CDR2 SAAAGT. Unmatched junction bases numbered 9, after V lost 6 bases and J lost 5 bases. CDR3 coding DNA: TGTGCCAGCAGCGCACTAGCGGGGGGGCCGAGAACCGGGGAGCTGTTTTTT. Protein: CASSALAGGPRTGELFF.

Relative to its sample, this clone is medium-sized (0.01 to 0.1%). V and J are TRBV11-3 and TRBJ1-2; 8 bases match TRBD1. The germline gives CDR1 SGHNT, CDR2 YENEEA. V shed 3 bases and J 2 bases; nucleotides not matched to a gene: 5. The CDR3 length is 15 residues. In nucleotides, the CDR3 is TGTGCCAGCAGCTTGACTGGACAGGGAAACTATGGCTACACCTTC. Encoded protein: CASSLTGQGNYGYTF.

This clone was found a few times. The chain employs TRBV11-3 and TRBJ1-3; D gene unclear. V lost 4 bases, J lost 4 bases, and 11 bases lay in between. Germline CDR1 is SGHNT and CDR2 is YENEEA. The CDR3 length is 14 residues. CDR3: CASSSILAGNTIYF. CDR3 in DNA: TGTGCCAGCAGCTCCATCCTGGCAGGAAACACCATATATTTT.

A few counts support this clone. V is TRBV6-8 and J is TRBJ2-7; no clear D gene. CDR1 is MNHGY, CDR2 SAAAGT, per germline. The CDR3 is 17 amino acids. Trimming removed 1 base from V and 0 bases from J, with 16 bases in between. CDR3 DNA sequence: TGTGCCAGCAGTTACTTTGGGGTCGGTCACCCCTCCTACGAGCAGTACTTC. Amino acids: CASSYFGVGHPSYEQYF.

This clone was seen a few times. The chain has TRBV11-3 and TRBJ1-1; D gene unclear. This CDR3 is 14 amino acids long. Trimming left V 3 bases short and J 1 base short, with 9 bases between. Germline lookup yields CDR1 SGHNT and CDR2 YENEEA. In nucleotides, the CDR3 is TGTGCCAGCAGCTTCTACACTGGGAACACTGAAGCTTTCTTT. Amino acids: CASSFYTGNTEAFF.

In this sample, this clone is medium-sized (0.01 to 0.1%). The chain recombines TRBV11-3 with TRBJ2-3, with D perhaps matching TRBD2 (5 bases). CDR3 length: 15 amino acids. Germline lookup yields CDR1 SGHNT and CDR2 YENEEA. Between the trimmed V and J ends, which lost 5 bases and 2 bases, there was a span of 14 bases. This CDR3 reads CASSRQEEVTDTQYF. For the CDR3, the DNA is TGTGCCAGCAGCCGCCAGGAGGAGGTCACAGATACGCAGTATTTT.

This clone has just a few counts. The rearrangement joins TRBV30 to TRBJ2-2; D is uncertain. Trimming pared 3 bases from V and 5 bases from J, leaving 10 bases between. The CDR3 totals 13 residues. Germline values: CDR1 GTSNPN, CDR2 SVGIG (reference sequence). The CDR3 DNA reads as TGTGCCTGGAGGGGCTATTATACCGGGGAGCTGTTTTTT. It encodes CAWRGYYTGELFF.

This clone was seen a few times. The gene calls are TRBV11-3 and TRBJ2-2; maybe TRBD2 (6 bases). The V end lost 1 base, the J end lost 0 bases, and 6 bases lay between the germline ends. Germline lookup yields CDR1 SGHNT and CDR2 YENEEA. The CDR3 runs 15 residues. The CDR3 loop is CASSLVAANTGELFF. DNA for the CDR3: TGTGCCAGCAGCTTAGTAGCGGCGAACACCGGGGAGCTGTTTTTT.

This clone was found a few times. The rearrangement uses TRBV14 and TRBJ2-1; D gene uncertain. The length of the CDR3 is 14 residues. CDR1 is SGHDN and CDR2 is FVKESK in the germline V gene. Trimming left V 1 base short and J 0 bases short, with 4 bases between. The CDR3 region is CASSQVGSYNEQFF. CDR3 DNA: TGTGCCAGCAGCCAAGTTGGCTCCTACAATGAGCAGTTCTTC.

This chain uses TRBV19 with TRBJ2-6; no clear D. Trimming cost V 5 bases and J 2 bases, with 10 bases left between them. Germline CDR1 reads LNHDA; CDR2 reads SQIVND (reference sequence). The CDR3 loop spans 15 amino acids. The CDR3 DNA reads as TGTGCCAGTAGTCCTGACAAGCCTGGGGCCAACGTCCTGACTTTC. It encodes CASSPDKPGANVLTF. Using reference TRBV19 and TRBJ2-6 for the parts outside the CDR3, the full variable domain is DGGITQSPKYLFRKEGQNVTLSCEQNLNHDAMYWYRQDPGQGLRLIYYSQIVNDFQKGDIAEGYSVSREKKESFPLTVTSAQKNPTAFYLCASSPDKPGANVLTFGAGSRLTVL.

CDR3 residues: CASWTPDRGDTEAFF. For the CDR3, the DNA is TGTGCCAGCTGGACCCCCGACAGGGGAGACACTGAAGCTTTCTTT. This chain connects TRBV18 to TRBJ1-1, with 8 bases that match TRBD1. CDR1 is KGHSH and CDR2 is LQKENI in the germline V gene. CDR3 length equals 15 residues. Trimming removed 7 bases from V and 3 bases from J; junction bases left unmatched: 10.

This clone showed up just a few times. The chain has TRBV10-2 and TRBJ1-1, with D tentatively TRBD1 (6 bases). V was clipped by 9 bases and J by 0 bases, with 11 bases between them. Germline V gene data show CDR1 as WSHSY and CDR2 as SAAADI. The CDR3 is 13 residues long. The CDR3 region is CASGQNMNTEAFF. For the CDR3, the DNA is TGCGCCAGTGGACAGAACATGAACACTGAAGCTTTCTTT.

Only a few counts were recorded for this clone. The rearrangement uses TRBV9 and TRBJ2-3, with 7 bases lining up with TRBD1. V lost 0 bases and J lost 2; bases outside the gene matches: 6. The germline CDR1 and CDR2 sequences are SGDLS and YYNGEE. The CDR3 extends over 16 amino acids. CDR3 amino acids: CASSVGTGANTDTQYF. As DNA, the CDR3 is TGTGCCAGCAGCGTAGGAACAGGGGCCAACACAGATACGCAGTATTTT. The full variable domain, its missing parts supplied by reference TRBV9 and TRBJ2-3, is DSGVTQTPKHLITATGQRVTLRCSPRSGDLSVYWYQQSLDQGLQFLIQYYNGEERAKGNILERFSAQQFPDLHSELNLSSLELGDSALYFCASSVGTGANTDTQYFGPGTRLTVL.

V gene TRBV11-3 combines with J gene TRBJ1-4; D is uncertain. CDR1 is SGHNT and CDR2 is YENEEA in the germline V gene. The CDR3 contains 14 residues. The germline V and J ends were trimmed by 3 bases and 4 bases, with 9 bases remaining between them. The CDR3 reads CASSLEGFNEKLFF. As DNA, the CDR3 is TGTGCCAGCAGCTTGGAGGGCTTTAATGAAAAACTGTTTTTT.

The chain links TRBV18 to TRBJ1-5; D is unclear. Germline V CDR1 and CDR2: KGHSH, LQKENI. Trimming removed 3 bases from V and 4 bases from J, with 7 bases in between. The CDR3 loop spans 13 amino acids. The CDR3 spells CASSPDGNQPQHF. CDR3 nucleotide sequence: TGTGCCAGCTCACCGGACGGAAATCAGCCCCAGCATTTT.

The chain combines TRBV25-1 with TRBJ2-7; 10 nucleotides align to TRBD1. The CDR3 is 15 amino acids. CDR1 and CDR2 from the germline V gene are MGHDK and SYGVNS. V gave up 3 bases and J gave up 6 bases; unmatched junction bases: 8. The CDR3 sequence: CASSDSGTGDFEQYF. CDR3 in DNA: TGTGCCAGCAGTGATTCCGGGACAGGGGACTTCGAGCAGTACTTC.

This clone ranks as large. The rearrangement links TRBV11-3 to TRBJ2-3, with 7 bases fitting TRBD1. V was pared by 5 bases and J by 2 bases, with 10 bases of the junction left unmatched. CDR1 SGHNT and CDR2 YENEEA come from the germline V gene. The CDR3 has 16 amino acids. CDR3 in amino acids: CASSRTGTVNTDTQYF. As DNA, the CDR3 is TGTGCCAGCAGCCGGACCGGGACAGTGAACACAGATACGCAGTATTTT. Together with reference TRBV11-3 and TRBJ2-3, the CDR3 gives the full variable domain: EAGVVQSPRYKIIEKKQPVAFWCNPISGHNTLYWYLQNLGQGPELLIRYENEEAVDDSQLPKDRFSAERLKGVDSTLKIQPAELGDSAVYLCASSRTGTVNTDTQYFGPGTRLTVL.

The rearrangement joins TRBV19 to TRBJ2-7; TRBD1 aligns across 7 bases. This CDR3 region has 17 residues. Germline CDR1 is LNHDA and CDR2 is SQIVND (reference sequence). Trimming removed 5 bases from V and 0 bases from J; junction bases left unmatched: 13. The CDR3 DNA is TGTGCCAGTAGTCCCACCCCACAGGGGACCACCTCCTACGAGCAGTACTTC. The encoded protein is CASSPTPQGTTSYEQYF.

This clone is hyperexpanded by share. This chain joins TRBV28 and TRBJ1-1, with D uncertain. Germline V CDR1 and CDR2: MDHEN, SYDVKM. Trimming removed 5 bases at V and 2 bases at J, with 12 bases between. This CDR3 has 14 amino acids. CDR3 sequence: CASSPGRINTEAFF. In nucleotides, the CDR3 is TGTGCCAGCAGTCCGGGCCGTATCAACACTGAAGCTTTCTTT.

The chain uses TRBV2 and TRBJ2-7, with 11 positions matching TRBD2. The CDR3 is 17 residues long. The J segment lost 5 bases and the V segment lost 6 bases, leaving 15 bases of the junction unmatched. Germline V CDR1 and CDR2: SNHLY, FYNNEI. CDR3 amino acids: CASSLRTSGHSGNEQYF. The CDR3 coding sequence is TGTGCCAGCAGCCTAAGGACTAGCGGGCACAGCGGGAACGAGCAGTACTTC.

The chain links TRBV18 to TRBJ2-1, with TRBD2 matching over 7 bases. The J segment lost 6 bases and the V segment lost 2 bases, leaving 10 bases of the junction unmatched. The germline gives CDR1 KGHSH, CDR2 LQKENI. CDR3 size: 16 residues. This CDR3 reads CASSPGLGGVTNEQFF. CDR3 coding DNA: TGTGCCAGCTCACCAGGACTAGGCGGTGTAACCAATGAGCAGTTCTTC. Drawing the rest from reference TRBV18 and TRBJ2-1, the complete variable domain is NAGVMQNPRHLVRRRGQEARLRCSPMKGHSHVYWYRQLPEEGLKFMVYLQKENIIDESGMPKERFSAEFPKEGPSILRIQQVVRGDSAAYFCASSPGLGGVTNEQFFGPGTRLTVL.